The 16 T cell receptor beta chains given below trace back to one sample, sequenced in a study of blood T cell repertoires in COVID-19 (dated by TCRdb to the early 2020s). Library construction relied on the immunoSEQ multiplex PCR assay. TCRdb obtained this table from immuneACCESS and retained in-frame rearrangements with V and J assigned. These tables miss some clones; where compared with another copy, unresolved V genes account for less than half of the shortfall, and the remainder is unexplained. In this sample the table shows about 280,000 clones, around nine tenths of which occur a single time. Jointly, the top ten make up about 6.1% of the sample. The specimen was PBMCs or T cells enriched from blood (not recorded which). These receptors were collected from a woman aged 40 to 50 who had recovered from COVID-19.

The rearrangement uses TRBV15 and TRBJ1-5; TRBD1 matches 8 bases. This CDR3 spans 17 amino acids. V was pared by 0 bases and J by 4 bases, with 8 bases of the junction left unmatched. The V gene's germline CDR1 is LNHNV and CDR2 YYDKDF (reference sequence). CDR3 DNA sequence: TGTGCCACCAGCAGAGATCCCGGACAGGGAGGAAATCAGCCCCAGCATTTT. Protein: CATSRDPGQGGNQPQHF.

This clone was seen once. The chain is built from TRBV28 and TRBJ2-3; 8 bases map to TRBD1. Germline trimming cut 3 bases from V and 8 bases from J; bases unmatched to any gene: 10. Germline CDR1 MDHEN, CDR2 SYDVKM. CDR3 length equals 15 residues. The CDR3: CASSFEGRGRGTQYF. As DNA, the CDR3 is TGTGCCAGCAGTTTCGAAGGCAGGGGGCGAGGTACGCAGTATTTT.

This clone has just one count. The V gene is TRBV6-5, the J gene TRBJ2-3; 9 bases map to TRBD2. Per germline, CDR1 MNHEY and CDR2 SVGAGI. The V and J ends lost 7 bases and 8 bases, in that order; junction bases with no gene match: 10. This CDR3 has 14 residues. The DNA of the CDR3 is TGTGCCAGCAATAGTAAGCGGGAGGTTCTTACGCAGTATTTT. Its protein product is CASNSKREVLTQYF.

The rearrangement links TRBV21-1 to TRBJ2-7; TRBD1, the table's D call, was not compared with the DNA. TRBV21-1 is a recognized pseudogene. The CDR3 has 18 residues. CDR3 nucleotide sequence: TGTGCCAGCAGCAAAAGGGGGAGGGACAGGATAAACCTGTCCAAGCAGTACTTC. Translated: CASSKRGRDRINLSKQYF.

This sequence joins TRBV4-3 and TRBJ2-3; 8 nucleotides match TRBD2. Losses at the gene ends were 7 bases for V and 0 bases for J; bases not matched to a gene: 9. Germline CDR1 LGHNA, CDR2 YSLEER. The CDR3 runs to 16 residues. The DNA of the CDR3 is TGCGCCAGCACTGCTATAGCGGGGAGCAGCACAGATACGCAGTATTTT. This translates into CASTAIAGSSTDTQYF.

This chain connects TRBV15 to TRBJ2-1, with 7 bases lining up with TRBD1. Germline V CDR1 and CDR2: LNHNV, YYDKDF (reference sequence). The CDR3 is made up of 15 amino acids. Trimming took 1 base from V and 2 from J; bases not matched to a gene: 2. The CDR3: CATSRAGTAYNEQFF. As DNA, the CDR3 is TGTGCCACCAGCAGAGCCGGGACAGCCTACAATGAGCAGTTCTTC.

This clone was found once. The chain couples TRBV2 to TRBJ2-5; maybe TRBD2 (7 bases). This CDR3 is 16 amino acids long. Germline V gene sequence: CDR1 SNHLY, CDR2 FYNNEI. With 6 bases removed from V and 4 bases from J, the gap between germline ends came to 21 bases. The DNA of the CDR3 is TGTGCCAGCAGCCTTGGGGGCGGGGGCCCCGGAGAGACCCAGTACTTC. This encodes CASSLGGGGPGETQYF.

The chain has TRBV7-2 and TRBJ2-2, with D tentatively TRBD2 (6 bases). Germline V gene sequence: CDR1 SGHTA, CDR2 FQGNSA. V was pared by 1 base and J by 8 bases, with 23 bases between. This CDR3 contains 18 residues. In DNA form, the CDR3 reads TGTGCCAGCAGCTTAGTGGTTCGTCCGGTCGGGAGACCGGGGGAGCTGTTTTTT. Amino acid sequence: CASSLVVRPVGRPGELFF.

The J gene is TRBJ2-3, the V gene TRBV6-5, with TRBD1 as a possible D gene (6 bases). The CDR3 spans 15 residues. The germline V and J ends were trimmed by 2 bases and 2 bases, with 11 bases remaining between them. From germline, CDR1 is MNHEY and CDR2 SVGAGI. For the CDR3, the DNA is TGTGCCAGCAGTTACCAACAGGGAACCACAGATACGCAGTATTTT. Translating it yields CASSYQQGTTDTQYF.

The genes are TRBV12-3 or TRBV12-4 and TRBJ1-2; 10 bases agree with TRBD1. J was trimmed by 4 bases and V by 6 bases; bases with no gene match: 2. The CDR3 runs 13 residues. The CDR3 here is CASRWTGGYGYTF. The CDR3 bases are TGTGCCAGCAGATGGACAGGGGGCTATGGCTACACCTTC.

The CDR3 DNA sequence: TGTGCCAGTAGAGCCGGGACAGTCGCCACCGGGGAGCTGTTTTTT. Protein: CASRAGTVATGELFF. The chain couples TRBV19 to TRBJ2-2; TRBD1 matches 7 bases. Germline V gives CDR1 LNHDA, CDR2 SQIVND (reference sequence). The ends lost 6 bases at V and 4 bases at J; junction bases unmatched: 8. The CDR3 runs 15 residues. The whole variable domain, filled in from reference TRBV19 and TRBJ2-2, reads DGGITQSPKYLFRKEGQNVTLSCEQNLNHDAMYWYRQDPGQGLRLIYYSQIVNDFQKGDIAEGYSVSREKKESFPLTVTSAQKNPTAFYLCASRAGTVATGELFFGEGSRLTVL.

This chain connects TRBV14 to TRBJ2-1, with 9 bases identical to TRBD2. Germline values: CDR1 SGHDN, CDR2 FVKESK. The junction had 11 bases not matched to a gene; V was cut back by 1 base and J by 4 bases. The CDR3 is made up of 18 amino acids. CDR3 sequence reads: CASSQAWREGRGYNEQFF. CDR3 sequence (DNA): TGTGCCAGCAGCCAAGCCTGGCGGGAGGGCCGGGGGTACAATGAGCAGTTCTTC.

This rearrangement joins TRBV24-1 to TRBJ2-2; 8 bases are a match to TRBD2. In germline, CDR1 is KGHDR, CDR2 SFDVKD. CDR3 size: 18 residues. Trimming took 4 bases from V and 6 from J; bases not matched to a gene: 15. The CDR3 region is CATSDPGSSGSASGELFF. DNA of the CDR3: TGTGCCACCAGTGACCCTGGATCCAGCGGGAGTGCTTCCGGGGAGCTGTTTTTT.

V gene TRBV6-2 or TRBV6-3 combines with J gene TRBJ2-7; the match to TRBD2 covers 9 bases. With V trimmed by 1 base and J by 2 bases, 6 bases remained unmatched. CDR1 MNHEY and CDR2 SVGEGT come from the germline V gene. CDR3 length: 16 residues. CDR3 bases: TGTGCCAGCAGTTACTACCCTAGCGGGGTGACCTACGAGCAGTACTTC. Translating it yields CASSYYPSGVTYEQYF.

The gene calls are TRBV7-9 and TRBJ2-1; a weak D match, TRBD2 (6 bases). Germline assignment: CDR1 SEHNR and CDR2 FQNEAQ (reference sequence). V gave up 2 bases and J gave up 8 bases, with 10 bases separating them. The CDR3 runs 13 residues. The CDR3 loop reads CASSLWGDYEQFF. CDR3 bases: TGTGCCAGCAGCTTATGGGGGGATTATGAGCAGTTCTTC.

The rearrangement joins TRBV10-3 to TRBJ2-5, with TRBD1 identical over 8 bases. The junction had 11 bases not matched to a gene; V was cut back by 2 bases and J by 3 bases. The CDR3 runs 17 residues. The germline CDR1 and CDR2 sequences are ENHRY and SYGVKD. The CDR3 reads CAISEPEDREVEETQYF. The CDR3 nucleotides read TGTGCCATCAGTGAGCCTGAGGACAGGGAAGTAGAAGAGACCCAGTACTTC.